This T cell receptor beta chain was identified in a study of blood T cell repertoires in COVID-19. Whole-study context: Acute and convalescent COVID-19 specimens originated in the United States, Italy and Spain. PBMCs, B-cell-depleted T cells, or T cells were the source of the cDNA or gDNA that made up the material.

Authors' processing steps: The authors estimated nucleated cell counts from reference gene primer amplification. Data came from immunoSEQ multiplex PCR; TCRdb stores just in-frame clones and leaves some out. The V and J calls and clone size were taken over from that table, and D and trimming were inferred from the DNA. The sample has roughly 150,000 clones, more than 85% seen once. The Seattle site enrolled patients during active infection and followed them longitudinally. V was shortened by 0 bases and J by 11 bases, with 10 bases between the two germline ends. The CDR3 loop spans 12 amino acids. Germline CDR1 is SEHNR and CDR2 is FQNEAQ (reference sequence).

The sequenced sample consisted of peripheral blood. This clonotype was sampled from an elderly woman with COVID-19, enrolled during active disease. The chain is built from TRBV7-9 and TRBJ1-1; no clear D gene. CDR3 sequence: CASSLAGDRAFF. Here the CDR3 DNA reads TGTGCCAGCAGCTTAGCGGGCGACCGGGCTTTCTTT.